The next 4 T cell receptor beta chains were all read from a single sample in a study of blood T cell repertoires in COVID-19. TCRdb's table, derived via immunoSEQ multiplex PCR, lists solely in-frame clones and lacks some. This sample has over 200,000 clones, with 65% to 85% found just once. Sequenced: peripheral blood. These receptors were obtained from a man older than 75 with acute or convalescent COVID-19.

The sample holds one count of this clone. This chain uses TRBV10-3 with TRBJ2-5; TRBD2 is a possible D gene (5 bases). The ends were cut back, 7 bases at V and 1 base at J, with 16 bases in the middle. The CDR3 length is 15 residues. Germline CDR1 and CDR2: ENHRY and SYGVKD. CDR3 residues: CAINRELGVQETQYF. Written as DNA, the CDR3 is TGTGCCATCAATAGAGAACTAGGCGTCCAAGAGACCCAGTACTTC.

The CDR3 region has the DNA TGTGCCAGTAAGCAGGGGAATTCACCCCTCCACTTT. Its translation is CASKQGNSPLHF. The chain carries TRBV19 and TRBJ1-6, with D perhaps TRBD1 (6 bases). The CDR3 contains 12 residues. The germline CDR1 and CDR2 sequences are LNHDA and SQIVND (reference sequence). Deletions cut 7 bases from V and 7 bases from J, with 8 bases between.

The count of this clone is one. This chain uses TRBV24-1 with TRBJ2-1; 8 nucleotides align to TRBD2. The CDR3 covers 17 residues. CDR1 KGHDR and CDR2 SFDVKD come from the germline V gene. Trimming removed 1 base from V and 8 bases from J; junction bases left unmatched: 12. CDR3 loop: CATSDFRGTRSIYEQFF. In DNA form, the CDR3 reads TGTGCCACCAGTGATTTTCGCGGGACTAGGAGTATATATGAGCAGTTCTTC.

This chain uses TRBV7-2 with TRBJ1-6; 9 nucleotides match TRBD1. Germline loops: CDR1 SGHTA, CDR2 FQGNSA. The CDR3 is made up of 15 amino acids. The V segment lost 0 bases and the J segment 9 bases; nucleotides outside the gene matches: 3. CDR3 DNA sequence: TGTGCCAGCAGCTTAGCACAGGGGGCCGGTTCACCCCTCCACTTT. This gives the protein CASSLAQGAGSPLHF. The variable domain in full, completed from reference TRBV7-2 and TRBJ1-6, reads GAGVSQSPSNKVTEKGKDVELRCDPISGHTALYWYRQSLGQGLEFLIYFQGNSAPDKSGLPSDRFSAERTGGSVSTLTIQRTQQEDSAVYLCASSLAQGAGSPLHFGNGTRLTVT.